A selection of T cell receptor beta chains follows, all from one sample in a study of identical twins. TCRdb passed the 5' RACE reads through MiXCR, listing each CDR3 protein once. The sample has about 340,000 distinct CDR3 sequences, about 12% seen once. The data were also submitted as part of a second study, on yellow fever vaccine responses in identical twins.

Material for sequencing was CD8+ T cells sorted from blood. The receptors come from a woman aged 18 to 35 in good health. Both conserved end residues are part of each CDR3. D genes are given only for firm matches. Where a row states a size, it is once, few, many or the class of an expanded clone; other rows omit it.

18	few	TRBV24-1	TRBJ2-1	TRBD1	CATSDSQLDRGVYNEQFF	TGTGCCACCAGTGATTCCCAATTAGACAGGGGGGTCTACAATGAGCAGTTCTTC
14	-	TRBV23-1	TRBJ2-7	-	CASSQSKQTYEQYF	TGCGCCAGCAGTCAATCGAAACAAACCTACGAGCAGTACTTC
15	few	TRBV13	TRBJ2-1	-	CASSPPGNPDNEQFF	TGTGCCAGCAGCCCCCCCGGCAACCCAGACAATGAGCAGTTCTTC
13	few	TRBV12-3/TRBV12-4	TRBJ2-3	TRBD1	CASRTGGIDTQYF	TGTGCCAGCAGGACAGGGGGAATAGATACGCAGTATTTT
12	-	TRBV7-9	TRBJ2-1	-	CASRDYYNEQFF	TGTGCCAGCAGAGACTACTACAATGAGCAGTTCTTC
14	-	TRBV5-5	TRBJ2-6	-	CASSPGLGANVLTF	TGTGCCAGCAGCCCCGGGCTCGGGGCCAACGTCCTGACTTTC
14	many	TRBV4-1	TRBJ2-5	TRBD1	CASSHDRGGVTQYF	TGCGCCAGCAGCCATGACAGGGGCGGAGTGACCCAGTACTTC
11	-	TRBV29-1	TRBJ2-7	-	CSVAGEAEQYF	TGCAGCGTTGCTGGGGAGGCCGAGCAGTACTTC
15	few	TRBV6-2/TRBV6-3	TRBJ2-1	-	CASGVGGGIYNEQFF	TGTGCCAGCGGGGTCGGGGGAGGAATCTACAATGAGCAGTTCTTC
11	many	TRBV24-1	TRBJ2-1	-	CATSDSYEQFF	TGTGCCACCAGTGATTCGTATGAGCAGTTCTTC
14	few	TRBV10-3	TRBJ1-2	TRBD1	CAISEKGQGYGYTF	TGTGCCATCAGTGAGAAGGGACAGGGGTATGGCTACACCTTC
14	-	TRBV7-9	TRBJ2-7	-	CASSSPIGSYEQYF	TGTGCCAGCAGCTCCCCAATTGGGTCCTACGAGCAGTACTTC
14	-	TRBV12-3/TRBV12-4	TRBJ2-1	TRBD2	CASVTSGRTDEQFF	TGTGCCAGCGTGACTAGCGGGAGAACGGATGAGCAGTTCTTC
16	-	TRBV19	TRBJ2-2	-	CASSIRGGLNTGELFF	TGTGCCAGTAGTATACGTGGGGGGCTTAACACCGGGGAGCTGTTTTTT
15	many	TRBV12-3/TRBV12-4	TRBJ1-5	-	CASRGGSDSNQPQHF	TGTGCCAGCAGAGGCGGGTCAGATAGCAATCAGCCCCAGCATTTT
14	few	TRBV20-1	TRBJ2-1	-	CSARVGVRGWEQFF	TGCAGTGCTAGAGTTGGAGTCAGGGGTTGGGAGCAGTTCTTC
13	many	TRBV7-7	TRBJ2-7	-	CASSIDETYEQYF	TGTGCCAGCAGCATTGACGAAACCTACGAGCAGTACTTC
12	-	TRBV25-1	TRBJ2-2	-	CASTQVGGELFF	TGTGCCAGCACGCAAGTGGGCGGGGAGCTGTTTTTT
11	few	TRBV20-1	TRBJ2-1	-	CSARPAGEQFF	TGCAGTGCTAGACCGGCGGGTGAGCAGTTCTTC
16	-	TRBV20-1	TRBJ1-2	-	CSARALPGGNDYGYTF	TGCAGTGCTAGGGCCCTCCCGGGGGGTAACGACTATGGCTACACCTTC
15	-	TRBV5-5	TRBJ2-5	TRBD2	CASSLGLAGGATQYF	TGTGCCAGCAGCTTGGGACTAGCGGGAGGTGCGACCCAGTACTTC
17	few	TRBV4-2	TRBJ2-1	TRBD2	CASSHLTSGLSYNEQFF	TGTGCCAGCAGCCACCTCACTAGCGGCTTATCCTACAATGAGCAGTTCTTC
12	-	TRBV12-3/TRBV12-4	TRBJ2-7	-	CASSTTSYEQYF	TGTGCCAGCAGTACCACGTCCTACGAGCAGTACTTC
14	few	TRBV2	TRBJ2-5	-	CASIKRGYQETQYF	TGTGCCAGCATTAAAAGGGGGTACCAAGAGACCCAGTACTTC
14	-	TRBV4-2	TRBJ2-1	-	CASSYDSPYNEQFF	TGTGCCAGCAGCTACGATTCTCCCTACAATGAGCAGTTCTTC
16	-	TRBV7-9	TRBJ1-6	-	CASSPLGGTGNSPLHF	TGTGCCAGCAGCCCACTTGGGGGAACAGGGAATTCACCCCTCCACTTT